These 18 T cell receptor beta chains came from one sample sequenced in a study of T-cell reconstitution after alpha-beta-depleted transplantation in children. Using unique molecular identifiers, the investigators prepared the TCRbeta library. One entry per CDR3 protein, called by TCRdb with MiXCR from the PCR reads. The repertoire holds 230,000 or so distinct CDR3 sequences, around 12% seen once, with about 2.6% in the top ten. The sequencing used PBMCs from the stem cell graft donor, collected from the stem cell graft. The receptors shown here come from a human donor who donated a stem cell graft to a child with acute lymphoblastic leukemia.

This clonotype was seen many times. The V call is TRBV11-1, the J call TRBJ1-1, with D uncertain. The CDR3 runs 18 residues. CDR1 and CDR2 from the germline V gene are SGHAT and FQDESV (reference sequence). V was pared by 5 bases and J by 1 base, with 23 bases between. The CDR3 loop is CASSPPRRGRGQNTEAFF. As DNA, the CDR3 is TGTGCCAGCAGCCCCCCCCGCCGGGGTAGAGGGCAGAACACTGAAGCTTTCTTT.

This clonotype was counted at least ten times. The J gene is TRBJ2-7, the V gene TRBV11-2; D gene uncertain. V shed 8 bases and J shed 3 bases, with 8 bases lying between them. This CDR3 has 11 amino acids. The germline V gene encodes CDR1 SGHAT and CDR2 FQNNGV. Written as DNA, the CDR3 is TGTGCCAGCGCCCTGGGCTACGAGCAGTACTTC. Translating it yields CASALGYEQYF.

The DNA for the CDR3 is TGTGCCTGGGACCGTACAGGGGGCAACACTGAAGCTTTCTTT. Encoded protein: CAWDRTGGNTEAFF. The chain combines TRBV30 with TRBJ1-1, with 9 bases fitting TRBD1. Germline trimming cut 5 bases from V and 2 bases from J; bases unmatched to any gene: 6. The CDR3 totals 14 residues. Germline V lookup: CDR1 GTSNPN, CDR2 SVGIG (reference sequence). Combining the CDR3 with reference TRBV30 and TRBJ1-1 gives the whole variable domain SQTIHQWPATLVQPVGSPLSLECTVEGTSNPNLYWYRQAAGRGLQLLFYSVGIGQISSEVPQNLSASRPQDRQFILSSKKLLLSDSGFYLCAWDRTGGNTEAFFGQGTRLTVV.

This chain connects TRBV4-1 to TRBJ1-4; D gene ambiguous. The CDR3 spans 14 residues. Looked up from germline, CDR1 is MGHRA and CDR2 is YSYEKL. The germline V and J ends were trimmed by 0 bases and 5 bases, with 7 bases remaining between them. Here the CDR3 reads CASSQEEVNEKLFF. CDR3 bases: TGCGCCAGCAGCCAAGAAGAAGTCAATGAAAAACTGTTTTTT.

The table lists this clonotype with a few counts. The chain combines TRBV28 with TRBJ2-1, with 7 bases that match TRBD1. The length of the CDR3 is 13 residues. The V gene's germline CDR1 is MDHEN and CDR2 SYDVKM. Unmatched junction bases numbered 2, after V lost 6 bases and J lost 3 bases. The CDR3 DNA reads as TGTGCCAGCAGGACAGGGAACTACAATGAGCAGTTCTTC. As protein: CASRTGNYNEQFF.

This clonotype has at least ten counts. The chain links TRBV28 to TRBJ2-3; no firm D call. Germline V lookup: CDR1 MDHEN, CDR2 SYDVKM. The CDR3 is 14 amino acids. Trimming removed 6 bases from V and 2 bases from J, with 12 bases in between. The CDR3 sequence is CASSPNLYTDTQYF. CDR3 DNA sequence: TGTGCCAGCAGCCCTAACCTTTACACAGATACGCAGTATTTT.

The sample holds many counts of this clonotype. The chain has TRBV5-1 and TRBJ2-7; 10 bases fit TRBD2. J lost 5 bases, V lost 5 bases, and 10 bases had no gene match. Germline V gene data show CDR1 as SGHRS and CDR2 as YFSETQ. The CDR3 sequence is 15 residues long. The CDR3, as DNA: TGCGCCAGCAGTCACAACAGCGGGAGGGCCAACGAGCAGTACTTC. Amino acids: CASSHNSGRANEQYF. Filled out from reference TRBV5-1 and TRBJ2-7, the complete variable domain reads KAGVTQTPRYLIKTRGQQVTLSCSPISGHRSVSWYQQTPGQGLQFLFEYFSETQRNKGNFPGRFSGRQFSNSRSEMNVSTLELGDSALYLCASSHNSGRANEQYFGPGTRLTVT.

This chain joins TRBV7-2 and TRBJ2-1, with 8 bases fitting TRBD2. This CDR3 contains 20 residues. V gave up 1 base and J gave up 4 bases; unmatched junction bases: 18. Germline loops: CDR1 SGHTA, CDR2 FQGNSA. The CDR3 DNA reads TGTGCCAGCAGCTTAGTGCAGCGGGGGCCAAGACAGAGATTGTACAATGAGCAGTTCTTC. Residues: CASSLVQRGPRQRLYNEQFF.

This clonotype was seen ten or more times. The J gene is TRBJ1-2, the V gene TRBV7-2, with 8 bases identical to TRBD1. The germline gives CDR1 SGHTA, CDR2 FQGNSA. With 3 bases clipped from V and 3 bases from J, the junction kept 9 bases outside the gene matches. The CDR3 is 16 amino acids. DNA for the CDR3: TGTGCCAGCAGCTTCCCCGAGACAGGGGTCTACTATGGCTACACCTTC. Amino acids: CASSFPETGVYYGYTF.

This clonotype was detected many times. The rearrangement uses TRBV12-3 or TRBV12-4 and TRBJ2-3; 9 bases align to TRBD2. The CDR3 contains 17 residues. J lost 0 bases, V lost 4 bases, and 8 bases had no gene match. The CDR3, as DNA: TGTGCCAGCAGTTCCCCGTGGACTAGCGCTAGCACAGATACGCAGTATTTT. Translating it yields CASSSPWTSASTDTQYF.

This clonotype has ten or more counts. The chain recombines TRBV20-1 with TRBJ1-3, with D unresolved. V was trimmed by 1 base and J by 0 bases, leaving 7 bases between them. CDR1 is DFQATT, CDR2 SNEGSKA, per germline (reference sequence). The CDR3 runs 14 residues. Here the CDR3 reads CSARVGSSGNTIYF. The DNA of the CDR3 is TGCAGTGCTAGAGTCGGGAGCTCTGGAAACACCATATATTTT.

This clonotype was observed at least ten times. This rearrangement joins TRBV7-9 to TRBJ2-7; D might be TRBD1 or TRBD2, each matching 5 bases. Germline CDR1 SEHNR, CDR2 FQNEAQ (reference sequence). The ends were cut back, 4 bases at V and 4 bases at J, with 11 bases in the middle. This CDR3 is 13 amino acids long. The CDR3: CASSSSGAYEQYF. The CDR3 DNA reads as TGTGCCAGCAGCTCATCCGGGGCATACGAGCAGTACTTC. Full variable domain (missing parts from reference TRBV7-9 and TRBJ2-7): DTGVSQNPRHKITKRGQNVTFRCDPISEHNRLYWYRQTLGQGPEFLTYFQNEAQLEKSRLLSDRFSAERPKGSFSTLEIQRTEQGDSAMYLCASSSSGAYEQYFGPGTRLTVT.

A word on this clonotype: Just one base apart from a much larger clone, this may be a read error. This chain links TRBV7-9 with TRBJ1-4; D not certain. Germline CDR1 and CDR2: SEHNR and FQNEAQ (reference sequence). The CDR3 contains 15 residues. CDR3 loop: CASSVAVRRNEILFF. CDR3 nucleotide sequence: TGTGCCAGCAGCGTAGCCGTGAGGCGTAATGAAATACTGTTTTTT.

This clonotype has a count of ten or more. This rearrangement joins TRBV29-1 to TRBJ1-2, with D perhaps matching TRBD1 (5 bases). The germline V gene has CDR1 SQVTM and CDR2 ANQGSEA. Trimming removed 5 bases from V and 5 bases from J, with 15 bases in between. The CDR3 is made up of 13 amino acids. The CDR3 here is CSVPTGLPYGYTF. CDR3 nucleotide sequence: TGCAGCGTTCCAACAGGCCTTCCTTATGGCTACACCTTC.

The genes are TRBV30 and TRBJ1-4, with D unclear. Trimming stripped 1 base from V and 8 bases from J, with 8 bases between. Germline CDR1 GTSNPN, CDR2 SVGIG (reference sequence). The CDR3 is 12 amino acids. The CDR3 DNA sequence: TGTGCCTGGAGTGACACCATCGAAAAACTGTTTTTT. It is translated as CAWSDTIEKLFF.

Ten or more counts support this clonotype. The chain couples TRBV7-2 to TRBJ2-3; D gene unclear. The CDR3 covers 13 residues. V lost 5 bases and J lost 2, with 8 bases in between. CDR1 is SGHTA and CDR2 is FQGNSA in the germline V gene. In nucleotides, the CDR3 is TGTGCCAGCAGCGGCGCCCCCACAGATACGCAGTATTTT. Its translation: CASSGAPTDTQYF.

This clonotype occurred a few times. This chain uses TRBV29-1 with TRBJ2-2; TRBD2 matches 8 bases. CDR1 and CDR2 from the germline V gene are SQVTM and ANQGSEA. CDR3 size: 16 residues. Trimming removed 6 bases from V and 0 bases from J; junction bases left unmatched: 9. The CDR3 region is CSVPSSGPPNTGELFF. DNA of the CDR3: TGCAGCGTCCCTTCTAGCGGGCCTCCGAACACCGGGGAGCTGTTTTTT.

The sample holds many counts of this clonotype. The junction departs from the called germline gene at one end, perhaps through a read error. J is TRBJ2-7 and V is TRBV13; no firm D call. Germline loops: CDR1 PRHDT, CDR2 FYEKMQ (reference sequence). The CDR3 length is 13 residues. The CDR3 spells CASSLTGRYDQYF. The CDR3 DNA follows: TGTGCCAGCAGCCTGACCGGCCGGTACGACCAGTACTTC.